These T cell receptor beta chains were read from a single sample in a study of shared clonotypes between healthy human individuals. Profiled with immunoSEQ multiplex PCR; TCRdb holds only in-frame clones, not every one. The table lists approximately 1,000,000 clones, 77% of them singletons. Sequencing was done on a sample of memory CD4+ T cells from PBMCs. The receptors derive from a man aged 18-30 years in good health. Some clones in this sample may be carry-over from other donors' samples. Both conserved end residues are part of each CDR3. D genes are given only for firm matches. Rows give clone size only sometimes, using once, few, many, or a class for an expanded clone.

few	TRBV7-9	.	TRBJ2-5	CASSLVETQYF	TGTGCCAGCAGCTTAGTAGAGACCCAGTACTTC
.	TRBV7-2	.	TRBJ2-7	CASSLGPPDLGYEQYF	TGTGCCAGCAGCCTGGGGCCCCCCGATCTCGGCTACGAGCAGTACTTC
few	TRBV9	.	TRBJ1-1	CASSVDHSWGTEAFF	TGTGCCAGCAGCGTAGATCACAGTTGGGGCACTGAAGCTTTCTTT
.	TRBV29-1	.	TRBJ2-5	CSVATQKGETQYF	TGCAGCGTCGCGACCCAGAAAGGGGAGACCCAGTACTTC
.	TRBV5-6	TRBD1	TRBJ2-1	CASSLAQGAYNEQFF	TGTGCCAGCAGCTTGGCGCAGGGGGCCTACAATGAGCAGTTCTTC
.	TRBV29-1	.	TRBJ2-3	CSVALGTDTQYF	TGCAGCGTTGCTCTCGGCACAGATACGCAGTATTTT
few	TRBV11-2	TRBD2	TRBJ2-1	CASSLVGSGRYNEQFF	TGTGCCAGCAGCTTAGTAGGTAGCGGGAGGTACAATGAGCAGTTCTTC
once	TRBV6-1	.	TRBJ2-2	CASSTQGLRGELFF	TGTGCCAGCAGTACCCAGGGGCTACGCGGGGAGCTGTTTTTT
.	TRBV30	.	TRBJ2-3	CAWGRGVRTDTQYF	TGTGCCTGGGGCAGGGGAGTTCGCACAGATACGCAGTATTTT
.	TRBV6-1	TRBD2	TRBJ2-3	CASSNLAGGPDTQYF	TGTGCCAGCAGTAATCTAGCGGGAGGGCCAGATACGCAGTATTTT
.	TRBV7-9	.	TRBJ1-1	CASSKEVNTEAFF	TGTGCCAGCAGCAAGGAGGTGAACACTGAAGCTTTCTTT
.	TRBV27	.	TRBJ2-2	CASLTGRTGELFF	TGTGCCAGCCTGACAGGGAGGACCGGGGAGCTGTTTTTT